A single T cell receptor beta chain is shown here with its context. The record originates from a study of blood T cell repertoires in COVID-19. Whole-study context: COVID-19 samples collected from the United States, Italy and Spain covered acute and convalescent phases. T cells, B-cell-depleted T cells, or PBMCs supplied cDNA or gDNA.

As handled by the study authors: The authors estimated nucleated cell counts from reference gene primer amplification. Sequencing used immunoSEQ multiplex PCR; TCRdb keeps in-frame clones, though not all of them. V, J and clone size reflect that table, while D and trimming were determined from the DNA. The sample lists roughly 230,000 clones, 88% occurring once. The CDR3 covers 16 residues. Germline trimming cut 5 bases from V and 1 base from J; bases unmatched to any gene: 9. Looked up from germline, CDR1 is SGHAT and CDR2 is FQDESV (reference sequence). This sequence was found in a man between 65 and 80 years old with acute or convalescent COVID-19. This rearrangement joins TRBV11-1 to TRBJ2-7; 9 bases align to TRBD2. Material for sequencing was peripheral blood. Written as DNA, the CDR3 is TGTGCCAGCAGCCCACTGACTAGCGGCAGATCCTACGAGCAGTACTTC. Protein: CASSPLTSGRSYEQYF.